This T cell receptor (beta chain) comes out of a study of blood T cell repertoires in COVID-19. Study-level background: Samples taken during acute and convalescent COVID-19 were collected in the United States, Italy and Spain.

CDR1 and CDR2 (germline): SNHLY, FYNNEI. Trimming took off 7 bases at V and 1 base at J, with 10 bases between the two ends. CDR3 length: 13 amino acids. Participants were aged about 18 to 100 years, lived in 25 or so US areas, and enrolled virtually. How the authors handled the data: How many nucleated cells were present was estimated from reference gene primer amplification. Assay used: immunoSEQ multiplex PCR; TCRdb lists only in-frame clones, some missing. That table supplies the V and J calls and clone size; D and trimming were determined from the DNA. In the table there are a few hundred thousand clones, 85% to 90% of which are singletons.

This receptor was obtained from a woman aged 45-60 years who had recovered from COVID-19. Sequenced material: PBMCs or T cells enriched from blood (not recorded which). The chain combines TRBV2 with TRBJ1-1; D might be TRBD1 (6 bases). The CDR3 coding sequence is TGTGCCAGCACTGAGACAGGGAACACTGAAGCTTTCTTT. Translation: CASTETGNTEAFF.